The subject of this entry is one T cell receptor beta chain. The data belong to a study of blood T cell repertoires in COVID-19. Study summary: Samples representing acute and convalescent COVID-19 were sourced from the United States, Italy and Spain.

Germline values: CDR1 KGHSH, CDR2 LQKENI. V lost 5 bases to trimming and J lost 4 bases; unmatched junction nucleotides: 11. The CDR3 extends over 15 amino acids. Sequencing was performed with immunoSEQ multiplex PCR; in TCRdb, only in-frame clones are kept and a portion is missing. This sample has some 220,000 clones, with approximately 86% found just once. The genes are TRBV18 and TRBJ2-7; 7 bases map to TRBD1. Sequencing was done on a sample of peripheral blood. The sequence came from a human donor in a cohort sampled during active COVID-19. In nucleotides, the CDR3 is TGTGCCAGCTCAGGTGGCGCAGGGGGAGCTTACGAGCAGTACTTC. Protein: CASSGGAGGAYEQYF.